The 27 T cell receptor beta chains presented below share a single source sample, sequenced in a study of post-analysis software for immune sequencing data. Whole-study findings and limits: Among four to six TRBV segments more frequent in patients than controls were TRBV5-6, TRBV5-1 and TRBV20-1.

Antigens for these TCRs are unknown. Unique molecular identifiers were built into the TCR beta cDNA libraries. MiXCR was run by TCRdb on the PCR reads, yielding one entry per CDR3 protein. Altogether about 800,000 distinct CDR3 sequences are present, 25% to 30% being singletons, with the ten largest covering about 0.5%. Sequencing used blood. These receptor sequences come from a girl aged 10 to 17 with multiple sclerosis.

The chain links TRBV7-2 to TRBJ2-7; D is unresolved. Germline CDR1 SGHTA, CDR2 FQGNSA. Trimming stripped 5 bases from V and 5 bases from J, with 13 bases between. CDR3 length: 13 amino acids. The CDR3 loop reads CASSPDPVNEQYF. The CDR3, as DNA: TGTGCCAGCAGCCCTGACCCGGTGAACGAGCAGTACTTC.

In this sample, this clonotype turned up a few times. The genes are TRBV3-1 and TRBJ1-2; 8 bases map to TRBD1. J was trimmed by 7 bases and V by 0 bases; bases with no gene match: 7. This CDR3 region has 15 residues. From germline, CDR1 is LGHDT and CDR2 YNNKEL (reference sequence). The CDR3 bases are TGTGCCAGCAGCCAAGATCAGGGGGCGACGGGTGGCTACACCTTC. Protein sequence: CASSQDQGATGGYTF.

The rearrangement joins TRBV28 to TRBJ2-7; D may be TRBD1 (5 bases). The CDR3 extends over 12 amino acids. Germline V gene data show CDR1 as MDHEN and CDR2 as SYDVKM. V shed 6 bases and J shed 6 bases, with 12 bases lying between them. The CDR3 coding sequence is TGTGCCAGCAGCGAAGGCAGGGCCGAGCAGTACTTC. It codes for CASSEGRAEQYF.

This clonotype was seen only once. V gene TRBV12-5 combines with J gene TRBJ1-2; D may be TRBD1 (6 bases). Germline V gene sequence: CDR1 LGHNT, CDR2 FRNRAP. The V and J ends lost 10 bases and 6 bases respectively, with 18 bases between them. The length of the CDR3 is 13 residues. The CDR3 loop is CATWGGEYDGYTF. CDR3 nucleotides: TGTGCTACTTGGGGGGGCGAATATGATGGCTACACCTTC.

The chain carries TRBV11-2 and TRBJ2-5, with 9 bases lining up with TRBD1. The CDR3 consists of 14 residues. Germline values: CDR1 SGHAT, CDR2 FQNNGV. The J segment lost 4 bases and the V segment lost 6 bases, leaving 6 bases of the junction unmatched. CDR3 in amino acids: CASSRTGVPETQYF. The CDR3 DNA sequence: TGTGCCAGCAGTAGGACAGGGGTTCCAGAGACCCAGTACTTC. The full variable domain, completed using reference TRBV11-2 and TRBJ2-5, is EAGVAQSPRYKIIEKRQSVAFWCNPISGHATLYWYQQILGQGPKLLIQFQNNGVVDDSQLPKDRFSAERLKGVDSTLKIQPAKLEDSAVYLCASSRTGVPETQYFGPGTRLLVL.

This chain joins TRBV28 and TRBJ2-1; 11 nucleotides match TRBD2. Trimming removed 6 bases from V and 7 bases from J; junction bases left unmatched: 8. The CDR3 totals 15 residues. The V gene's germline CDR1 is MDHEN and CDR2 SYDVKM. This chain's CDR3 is CASRGLAGGRNEQFF. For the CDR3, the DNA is TGTGCCAGCAGGGGGCTAGCGGGGGGACGAAATGAGCAGTTCTTC.

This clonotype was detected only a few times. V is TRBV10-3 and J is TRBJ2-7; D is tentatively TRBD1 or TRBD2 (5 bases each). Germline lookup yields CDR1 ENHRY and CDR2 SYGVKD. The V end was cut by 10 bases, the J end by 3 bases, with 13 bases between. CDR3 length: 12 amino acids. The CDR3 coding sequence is TGTGCCACCGGGACGGGCGTCTACGAGCAGTACTTC. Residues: CATGTGVYEQYF.

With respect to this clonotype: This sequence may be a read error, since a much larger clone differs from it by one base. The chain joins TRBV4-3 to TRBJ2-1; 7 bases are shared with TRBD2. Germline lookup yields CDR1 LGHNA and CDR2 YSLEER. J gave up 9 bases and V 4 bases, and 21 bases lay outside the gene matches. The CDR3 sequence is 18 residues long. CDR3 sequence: CASSPRAPRAGYIGEQFF. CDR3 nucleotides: TGCGCCAGCAGCCCCAGAGCCCCCCGAGCGGGGTATATTGGTGAGCAGTTCTTC.

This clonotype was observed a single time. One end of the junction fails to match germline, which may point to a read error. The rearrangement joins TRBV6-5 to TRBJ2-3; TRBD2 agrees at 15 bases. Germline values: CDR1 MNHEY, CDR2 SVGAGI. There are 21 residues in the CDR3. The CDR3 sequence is CASSYRSPGTSGRKSTDTRYF. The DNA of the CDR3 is TGTGCCAGCAGTTACCGAAGTCCCGGGACTAGCGGGAGGAAAAGCACAGATACGCGGTATTTT.

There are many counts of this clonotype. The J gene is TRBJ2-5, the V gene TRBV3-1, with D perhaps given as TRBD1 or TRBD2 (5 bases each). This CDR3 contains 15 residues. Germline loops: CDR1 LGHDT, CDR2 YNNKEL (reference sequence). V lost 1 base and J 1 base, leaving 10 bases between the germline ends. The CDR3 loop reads CASSQVGTFQETQYF. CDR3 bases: TGTGCCAGCAGCCAAGTAGGGACCTTCCAAGAGACCCAGTACTTC.

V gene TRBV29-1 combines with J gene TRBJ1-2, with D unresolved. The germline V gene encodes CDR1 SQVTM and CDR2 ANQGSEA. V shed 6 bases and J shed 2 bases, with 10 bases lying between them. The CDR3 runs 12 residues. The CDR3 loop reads CSVALPNYGYTF. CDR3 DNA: TGCAGCGTCGCGTTACCCAACTATGGCTACACCTTC. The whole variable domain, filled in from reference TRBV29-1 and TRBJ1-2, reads SAVISQKPSRDICQRGTSLTIQCQVDSQVTMMFWYRQQPGQSLTLIATANQGSEATYESGFVIDKFPISRPNLTFSTLTVSNMSPEDSSIYLCSVALPNYGYTFGSGTRLTVV.

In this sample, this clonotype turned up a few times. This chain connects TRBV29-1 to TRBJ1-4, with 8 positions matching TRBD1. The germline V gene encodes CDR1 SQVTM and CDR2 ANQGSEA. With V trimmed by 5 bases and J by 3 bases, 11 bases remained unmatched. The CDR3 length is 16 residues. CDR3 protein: CSVQNPPGQANEKLFF. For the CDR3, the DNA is TGCAGCGTTCAGAACCCACCGGGACAGGCTAATGAAAAACTGTTTTTT.

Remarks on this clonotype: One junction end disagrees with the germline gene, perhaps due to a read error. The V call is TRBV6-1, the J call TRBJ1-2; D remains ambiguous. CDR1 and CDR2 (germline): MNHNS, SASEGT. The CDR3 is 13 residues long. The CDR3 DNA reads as TGTGCCATCAGTGACCAGGATTTGGGTGGCTACACCTTC. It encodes CAISDQDLGGYTF.

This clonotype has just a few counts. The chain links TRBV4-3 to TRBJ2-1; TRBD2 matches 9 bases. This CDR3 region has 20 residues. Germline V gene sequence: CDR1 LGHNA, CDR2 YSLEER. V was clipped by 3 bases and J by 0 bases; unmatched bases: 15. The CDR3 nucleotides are TGCGCCAGCAGCCACAAGCCCTTCACTAGCGGGCCGGGCTCCTACAATGAGCAGTTCTTC. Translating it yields CASSHKPFTSGPGSYNEQFF.

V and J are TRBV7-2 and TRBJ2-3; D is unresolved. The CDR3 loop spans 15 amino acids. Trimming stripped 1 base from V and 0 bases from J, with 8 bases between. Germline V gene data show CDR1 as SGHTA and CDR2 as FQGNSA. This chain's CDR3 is CASSLVSPSTDTQYF. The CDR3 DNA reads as TGTGCCAGCAGCTTAGTCAGTCCTAGCACAGATACGCAGTATTTT.

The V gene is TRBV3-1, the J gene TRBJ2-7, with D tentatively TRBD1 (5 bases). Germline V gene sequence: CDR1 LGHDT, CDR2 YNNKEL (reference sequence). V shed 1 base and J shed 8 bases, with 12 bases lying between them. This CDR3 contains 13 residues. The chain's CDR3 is CASSQGGRVKQYF. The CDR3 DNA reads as TGTGCCAGCAGCCAAGGTGGCAGGGTCAAGCAGTACTTC.

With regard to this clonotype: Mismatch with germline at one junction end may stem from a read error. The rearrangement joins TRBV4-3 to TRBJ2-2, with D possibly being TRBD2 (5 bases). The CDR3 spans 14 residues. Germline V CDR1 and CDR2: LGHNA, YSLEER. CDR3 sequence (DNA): TGCGCCAGCAGCCCCGGCCGGAGCGCCGGGGAGCGGTTTTTT. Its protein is CASSPGRSAGERFF.

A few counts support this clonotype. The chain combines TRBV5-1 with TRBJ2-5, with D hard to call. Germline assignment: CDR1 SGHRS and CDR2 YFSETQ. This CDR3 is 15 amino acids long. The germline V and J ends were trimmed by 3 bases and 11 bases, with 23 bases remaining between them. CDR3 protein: CASSSGLVRASEQYF. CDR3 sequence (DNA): TGCGCCAGCAGCTCCGGGTTAGTCCGGGCGTCTGAGCAGTACTTC.

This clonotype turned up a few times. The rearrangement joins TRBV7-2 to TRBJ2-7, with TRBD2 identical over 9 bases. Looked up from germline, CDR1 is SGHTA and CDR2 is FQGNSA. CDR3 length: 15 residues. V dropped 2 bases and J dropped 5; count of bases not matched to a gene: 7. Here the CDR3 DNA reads TGTGCCAGCAGCTTAAGCGGCGGGAGGGTTGACGAGCAGTACTTC. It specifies CASSLSGGRVDEQYF.

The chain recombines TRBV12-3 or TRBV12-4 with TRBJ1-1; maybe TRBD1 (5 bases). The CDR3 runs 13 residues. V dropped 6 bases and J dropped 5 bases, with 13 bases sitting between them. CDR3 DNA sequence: TGTGCCAGCAGGGAGGGGACCGCGACTGAAGCTTTCTTT. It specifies CASREGTATEAFF.

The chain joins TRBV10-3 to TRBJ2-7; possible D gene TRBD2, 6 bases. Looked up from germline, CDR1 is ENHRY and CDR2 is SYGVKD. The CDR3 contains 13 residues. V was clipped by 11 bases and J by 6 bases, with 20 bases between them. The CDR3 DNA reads TGTGCCCTGGGCGGAGGGGAGGTCGGCGAGCAGTACTTC. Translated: CALGGGEVGEQYF.

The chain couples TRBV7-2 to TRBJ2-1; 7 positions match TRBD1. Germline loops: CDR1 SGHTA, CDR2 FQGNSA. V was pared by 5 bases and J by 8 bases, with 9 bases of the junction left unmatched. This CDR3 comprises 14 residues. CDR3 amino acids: CASSPKTGWDEQFF. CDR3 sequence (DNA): TGTGCCAGCAGCCCGAAGACAGGGTGGGATGAGCAGTTCTTC.

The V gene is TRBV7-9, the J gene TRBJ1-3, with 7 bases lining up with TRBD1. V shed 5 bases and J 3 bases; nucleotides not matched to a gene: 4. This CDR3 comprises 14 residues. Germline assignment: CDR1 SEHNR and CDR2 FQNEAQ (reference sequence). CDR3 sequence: CASSPRTGGNTIYF. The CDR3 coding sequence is TGTGCCAGCAGCCCTCGGACAGGTGGAAACACCATATATTTT. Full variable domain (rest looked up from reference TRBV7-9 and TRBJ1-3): DTGVSQNPRHKITKRGQNVTFRCDPISEHNRLYWYRQTLGQGPEFLTYFQNEAQLEKSRLLSDRFSAERPKGSFSTLEIQRTEQGDSAMYLCASSPRTGGNTIYFGEGSWLTVV.

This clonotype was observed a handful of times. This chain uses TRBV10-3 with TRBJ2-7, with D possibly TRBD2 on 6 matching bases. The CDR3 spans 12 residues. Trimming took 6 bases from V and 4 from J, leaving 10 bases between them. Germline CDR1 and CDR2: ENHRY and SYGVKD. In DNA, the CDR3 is TGTGCCATCAGGGAGGGACCATACGAGCAGTACTTC. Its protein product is CAIREGPYEQYF.

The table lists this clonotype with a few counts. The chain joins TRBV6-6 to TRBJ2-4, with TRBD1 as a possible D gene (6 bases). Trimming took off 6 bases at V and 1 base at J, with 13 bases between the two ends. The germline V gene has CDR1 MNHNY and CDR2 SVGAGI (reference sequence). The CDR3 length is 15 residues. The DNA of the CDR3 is TGTGCCAGCAGCTCAGCTAGGGGGGCCAAAAACATTCAGTACTTC. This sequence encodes CASSSARGAKNIQYF.

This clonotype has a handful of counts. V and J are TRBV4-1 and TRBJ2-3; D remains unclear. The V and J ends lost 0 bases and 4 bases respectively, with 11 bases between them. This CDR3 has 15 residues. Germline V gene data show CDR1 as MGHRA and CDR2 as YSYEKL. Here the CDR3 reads CASSQDAGPADTQYF. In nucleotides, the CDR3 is TGCGCCAGCAGCCAAGATGCAGGTCCAGCAGATACGCAGTATTTT.

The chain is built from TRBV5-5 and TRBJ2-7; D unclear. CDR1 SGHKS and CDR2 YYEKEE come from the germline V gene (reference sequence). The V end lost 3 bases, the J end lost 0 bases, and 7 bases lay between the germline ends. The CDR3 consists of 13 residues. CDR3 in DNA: TGTGCCAGCAGCTACAAGAGCTCCTACGAGCAGTACTTC. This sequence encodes CASSYKSSYEQYF.